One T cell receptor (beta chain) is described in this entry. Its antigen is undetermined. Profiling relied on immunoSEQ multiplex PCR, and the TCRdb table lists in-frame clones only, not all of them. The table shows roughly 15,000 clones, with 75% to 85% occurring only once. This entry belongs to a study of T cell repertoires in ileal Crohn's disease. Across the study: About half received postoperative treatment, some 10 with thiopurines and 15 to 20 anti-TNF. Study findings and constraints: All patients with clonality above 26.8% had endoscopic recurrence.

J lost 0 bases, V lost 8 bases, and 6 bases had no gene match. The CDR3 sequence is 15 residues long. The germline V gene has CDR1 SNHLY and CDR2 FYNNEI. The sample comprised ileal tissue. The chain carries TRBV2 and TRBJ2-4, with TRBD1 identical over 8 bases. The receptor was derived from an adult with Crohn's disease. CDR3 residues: CASGTGKLAKNIQYF. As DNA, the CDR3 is TGTGCCAGCGGGACAGGTAAACTAGCCAAAAACATTCAGTACTTC.